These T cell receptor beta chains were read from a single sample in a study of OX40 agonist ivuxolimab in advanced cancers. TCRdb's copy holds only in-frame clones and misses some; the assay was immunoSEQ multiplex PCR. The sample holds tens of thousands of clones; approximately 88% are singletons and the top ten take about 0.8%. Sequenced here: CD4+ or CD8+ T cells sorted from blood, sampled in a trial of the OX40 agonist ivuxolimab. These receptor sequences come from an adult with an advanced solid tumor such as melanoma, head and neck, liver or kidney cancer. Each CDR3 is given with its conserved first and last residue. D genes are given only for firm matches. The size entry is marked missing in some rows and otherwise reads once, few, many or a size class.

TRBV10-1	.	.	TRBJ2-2	TGCGCCAGCAGGGAGGGGGCTAACACCGGGGAGCTGTTTTTT	CASREGANTGELFF
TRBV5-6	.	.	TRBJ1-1	TGTGCCAGCAGCTTCGTCGGGTCAGGCACTGAAGCTTTCTTT	CASSFVGSGTEAFF
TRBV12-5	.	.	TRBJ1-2	TGTGCTAGTGGTTTGGATAGCGAGGATTGGTTTGGCTACACCTTC	CASGLDSEDWFGYTF
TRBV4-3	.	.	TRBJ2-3	TGCGCCAGCAGCCAAGAACCGTACGGGGGATACACCACAGATACGCAGTATTTT	CASSQEPYGGYTTDTQYF
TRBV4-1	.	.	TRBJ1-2	TGCGCCAGCAGCCCGGGGGCGCGTTCGGGCTACACCTTC	CASSPGARSGYTF
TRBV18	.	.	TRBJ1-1	TGTGCCAGCTCATCCACAGCCTTTGAAGCTTTCTTT	CASSSTAFEAFF
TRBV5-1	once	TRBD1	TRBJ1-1	TGCGCCAGCAGCTTAAGGAGTGGAGGACAGGGGGTCACTGAAGCTTTCTTT	CASSLRSGGQGVTEAFF
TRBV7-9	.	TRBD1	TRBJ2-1	TGTGCCAGCAGCTTAGGGACAGGACAGTTCTTC	CASSLGTGQFF
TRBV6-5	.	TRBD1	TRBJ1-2	TGTGCCAGCAAAGCCGGGACAGGTCCTTATGGCTACACCTTC	CASKAGTGPYGYTF
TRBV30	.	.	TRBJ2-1	TGTGCCTGGAGTGCCGGGGGAAATGAGCAGTTCTTC	CAWSAGGNEQFF
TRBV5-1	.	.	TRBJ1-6	TGCGCCAGCAGCGGAAACAGGGACTCACCCCTCCACTTT	CASSGNRDSPLHF
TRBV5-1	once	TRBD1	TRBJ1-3	TGCGCCAGCAGCTTGGCGGCAGGGGGCTGGAGCTCTGGAAACACCATATATTTT	CASSLAAGGWSSGNTIYF
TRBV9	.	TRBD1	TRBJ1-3	TGTGCCAGCAGCGTACGACCAATAGTCAGGGGTGGCTTGGACAGGGATCCAGGAAACACCATATATTTT	CASSVRPIVRGGLDRDPGNTIYF
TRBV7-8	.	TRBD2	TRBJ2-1	TGTGCCAGCAGCCTTCCGGGACTAGCGGTCAATGAGCAGTTCTTC	CASSLPGLAVNEQFF
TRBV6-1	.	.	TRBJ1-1	TGTGCCAGCAGTGCGAACCCGATCGTTTCGGCCGGGTACACTGAAGCTTTCTTT	CASSANPIVSAGYTEAFF
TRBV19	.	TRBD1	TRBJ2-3	TGTGCCAGTAGTACCGGGACAGGGGGCACAGATACGCAGTATTTT	CASSTGTGGTDTQYF
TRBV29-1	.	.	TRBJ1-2	TGCAGCGTTGAAGAAGGAGACAGGGGCTACACCTTC	CSVEEGDRGYTF
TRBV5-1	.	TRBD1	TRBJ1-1	TGCGCCAGCAGATTAACGTCGGGACAGGGGGCCTCTATCACTGAAGCTTTCTTT	CASRLTSGQGASITEAFF
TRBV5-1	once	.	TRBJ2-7	TGCGCCAGCAGCCGCGACGGGGGAGAGCAGTACTTC	CASSRDGGEQYF
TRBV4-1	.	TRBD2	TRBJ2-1	TGCGCCAGCAGCCAAATAGCGGGTCTACACTCCTACAATGAGCAGTTCTTC	CASSQIAGLHSYNEQFF
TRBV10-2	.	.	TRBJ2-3	TGCGCCAGCAGTGAGCTAGCCTATCCCACAGATACGCAGTATTTT	CASSELAYPTDTQYF
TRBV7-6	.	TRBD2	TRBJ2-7	TGTGCCAGCAGCTTAGCGACTAGCGGCTACGAGCAGTACTTC	CASSLATSGYEQYF
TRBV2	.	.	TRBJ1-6	TGTGCCAGCACCAAGGACAGTAGTTTTTCACCCCTCCACTTT	CASTKDSSFSPLHF
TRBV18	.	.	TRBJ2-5	TGTGCCAGCTCACCATACCCTACAGGGTCGGGACAGACCCAGTACTTC	CASSPYPTGSGQTQYF
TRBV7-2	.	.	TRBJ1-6	TGTGCCAGCAGCCTCTCCGGTTCCTCCTATAATTCACCCCTCCACTTT	CASSLSGSSYNSPLHF
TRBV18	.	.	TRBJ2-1	TGTGCCAGCTCACCACAGGGGAATGAGCAGTTCTTC	CASSPQGNEQFF
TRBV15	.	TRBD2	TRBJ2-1	TGTGCCACCAGCGTAGGACTAGCGGGAAGGTATGAGCAGTTCTTC	CATSVGLAGRYEQFF
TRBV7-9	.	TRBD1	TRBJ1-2	TGTGCCAGCCGCCTGACAGGGATGGATGGCTACACCTTC	CASRLTGMDGYTF
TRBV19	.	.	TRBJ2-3	TGTGCCAGTAGACGACAGGCGTACCTAAGGGCAGATACGCAGTATTTT	CASRRQAYLRADTQYF
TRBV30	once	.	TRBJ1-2	TGTGCCTGGAGGGGGAACAGGGTTAACTATGGCTACACCTTC	CAWRGNRVNYGYTF
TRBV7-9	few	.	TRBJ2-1	TGTGCCAGCAGCTTATCCGCTAGCCGCCGGTACAATGAGCAGTTCTTC	CASSLSASRRYNEQFF
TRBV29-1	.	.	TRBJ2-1	TGCAGCGTTTTCGGGGCGGGCAGCTACAATGAGCAGTTCTTC	CSVFGAGSYNEQFF
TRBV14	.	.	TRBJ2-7	TGTGCCAGCAGCCAAGTAGATCGGACAGCCGAGCAGTACTTC	CASSQVDRTAEQYF
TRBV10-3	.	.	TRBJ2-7	TGTGCCATCAGTGAAGACAGGCGAACCTACGAGCAGTACTTC	CAISEDRRTYEQYF
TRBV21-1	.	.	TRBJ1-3	TGTGCCAGCAGCAAGGGCCCTGGAAACACCATATATTTT	CASSKGPGNTIYF
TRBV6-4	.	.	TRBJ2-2	TGTGCCAGCAGCATCTCGGGATCTGCCGGGGAGCTGTTTTTT	CASSISGSAGELFF
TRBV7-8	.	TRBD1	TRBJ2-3	TGTGCCAGCAGCCCGGACAGGGGGCTCTTGACTAGCACAGATACGCAGTATTTT	CASSPDRGLLTSTDTQYF
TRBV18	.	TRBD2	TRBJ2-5	TGTGCCAGCTCCCTGGGACTAAAAGAGACCCAGTACTTC	CASSLGLKETQYF
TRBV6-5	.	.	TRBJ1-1	TGTGCCAGCAGTTACGGGGGAGACACTGAAGCTTTCTTT	CASSYGGDTEAFF
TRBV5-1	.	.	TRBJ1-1	TGCGCCAGCAGCTTGGAAGGGGGCACTGAAGCTTTCTTT	CASSLEGGTEAFF
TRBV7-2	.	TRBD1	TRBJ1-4	TGTGCCAGCAGCAATGGCCCCCTAGACAGGGGGAAGGAAAAACTGTTTTTT	CASSNGPLDRGKEKLFF
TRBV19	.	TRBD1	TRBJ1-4	TGTGCCAGTAGTAAGACAGGGCCTAATGAAAAACTGTTTTTT	CASSKTGPNEKLFF
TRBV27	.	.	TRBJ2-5	TGTGCCAGCAGGGGGGTGGAGACCCAGTACTTC	CASRGVETQYF
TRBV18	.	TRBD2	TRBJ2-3	TGTGCCAGCTCACCAGCCCAGGCTAGCGGGAGATTCACAGATACGCAGTATTTT	CASSPAQASGRFTDTQYF
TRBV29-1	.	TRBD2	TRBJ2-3	TGCAGCGTTGCGCGGGGAGGGAGCACAGATACGCAGTATTTT	CSVARGGSTDTQYF
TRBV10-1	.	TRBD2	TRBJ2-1	TGCGCCAGCAGTTCGGGACTAGGAAACAATGAGCAGTTCTTC	CASSSGLGNNEQFF
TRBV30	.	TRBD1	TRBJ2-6	TGTGCCTGGAGCAGACAGGGTTTATCGTCTGGGGCCAACGTCCTGACTTTC	CAWSRQGLSSGANVLTF
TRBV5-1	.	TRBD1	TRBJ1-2	TGCGCCAGCAGCTTGGCCCCAGACAGGGCCTATGGCTACACCTTC	CASSLAPDRAYGYTF
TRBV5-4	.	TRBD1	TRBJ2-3	TGTGCCAGCAGCCCCCGCGATAAGGACAGGGGGCGCGGCACAGATACGCAGTATTTT	CASSPRDKDRGRGTDTQYF
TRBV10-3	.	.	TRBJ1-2	TGTGCCACCCATCCCGCAACGCGGTCTAAGGGCTATGGCTACACCTTC	CATHPATRSKGYGYTF
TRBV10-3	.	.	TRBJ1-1	TGTGCCATCAGACCGACAGTGAACACTGAAGCTTTCTTT	CAIRPTVNTEAFF
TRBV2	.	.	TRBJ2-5	TGTGCCAGCAGTGAACAAGGAGAGACCCAGTACTTC	CASSEQGETQYF
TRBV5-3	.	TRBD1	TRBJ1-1	TGTGCCAGAAGACATATCCGGGACAGGGGGCGCCGGAACACTGAAGCTTTCTTT	CARRHIRDRGRRNTEAFF
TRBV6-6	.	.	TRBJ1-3	TGTGCCAGCAGTTACTCGGCCCGCGTCTCTGGAAACACCATATATTTT	CASSYSARVSGNTIYF
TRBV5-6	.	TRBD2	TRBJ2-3	TGTGCCGGAGGACTAGCGGGAACAGATACGCAGTATTTT	CAGGLAGTDTQYF
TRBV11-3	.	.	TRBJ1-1	TGTGCCAGCAGCCATCAAGAGGGGACTGAAGCTTTCTTT	CASSHQEGTEAFF
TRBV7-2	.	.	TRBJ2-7	TGTGCCAGCAGCTTAGGGGGCGGGGTTTTCTACGAGCAGTACTTC	CASSLGGGVFYEQYF
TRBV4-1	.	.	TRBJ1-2	TGCGCCAGCAGCCAAGACTTCGGAGCCCCAGGACCGGGCTACACCTTC	CASSQDFGAPGPGYTF
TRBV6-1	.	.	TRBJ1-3	TGTGTCATATCCCCGGGACGGTCCTCTGGAAACACCATATATTTT	CVISPGRSSGNTIYF
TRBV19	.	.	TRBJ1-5	TGTGCCAGTAGTATAGATGGTGGTGGGCAGCCCCAGCATTTT	CASSIDGGGQPQHF